A single sample is the source of the 21 T cell receptor beta chains below, sequenced in a study of shared clonotypes between healthy human individuals. Profiling relied on immunoSEQ multiplex PCR, and the TCRdb table lists in-frame clones only, not all of them. The sample lists 750,000 to 1,000,000 clones, around 93% occurring once. CD45RO-negative, CCR7-selected cells formed the naive CD8 fraction, which excluded terminally differentiated effector memory CD45RA+ cells. What was sequenced was naive CD8+ T cells sorted from blood. The source is a man aged 25-45 years in good health.

This sequence joins TRBV7-6 and TRBJ2-5, with a weak D call TRBD1 (7 bases). Germline-derived CDR1 and CDR2 are SGHVS and FNYEAQ. The CDR3 runs 18 residues. The V end was cut by 1 base, the J end by 5 bases, with 23 bases between. DNA for the CDR3: TGTGCCAGCAGCTTAGGGCGGGGAAACAGGGGAAAGAAGGAGACCCAGTACTTC. Residues: CASSLGRGNRGKKETQYF.

V and J are TRBV5-1 and TRBJ1-2; a possible D gene is TRBD1 (5 bases). Trimming took off 0 bases at V and 0 bases at J, with 12 bases between the two ends. The CDR3 consists of 16 residues. Per the germline V gene, CDR1 is SGHRS and CDR2 is YFSETQ. DNA for the CDR3: TGCGCCAGCAGCTTGGACGCAGGGCAGACTAACTATGGCTACACCTTC. Translating gives CASSLDAGQTNYGYTF.

V usage is TRBV30 and J usage is TRBJ2-5; D ambiguous. CDR1 and CDR2 (germline): GTSNPN, SVGIG (reference sequence). The V end was cut by 2 bases, the J end by 5 bases, with 6 bases between. This CDR3 comprises 11 residues. The CDR3 sequence: CAWSLAETQYF. CDR3 nucleotides: TGTGCCTGGAGTCTGGCCGAGACCCAGTACTTC.

The V call is TRBV6-6, the J call TRBJ1-1, with unresolved D. The CDR3 is 15 residues long. Germline-derived CDR1 and CDR2 are MNHNY and SVGAGI (reference sequence). V lost 0 bases to trimming and J lost 2 bases, with 10 bases between them. CDR3 sequence (DNA): TGTGCCAGCAGTTACTCGATGAACAGAAACACTGAAGCTTTCTTT. Protein sequence: CASSYSMNRNTEAFF.

Notes on this clone: One base separates it from a far larger clone, so it is likely a read error. This CDR3 is also generated by other DNA sequences in the sample. The V call is TRBV27, the J call TRBJ2-7; D gene unclear. The CDR3 sequence is 11 residues long. V dropped 0 bases and J dropped 3 bases, with 0 bases sitting between them. Germline V gene data show CDR1 as MNHEY and CDR2 as SMNVEV (reference sequence). The CDR3 DNA reads TGTGCCAGCAGTTTATCCTACGAGCAGTACTTC. Its protein product is CASSLSYEQYF.

This chain connects TRBV28 to TRBJ2-5, with TRBD2 matching over 16 bases. Per germline, CDR1 MDHEN and CDR2 SYDVKM. The CDR3 is made up of 20 amino acids. V was pared by 7 bases and J by 2 bases, with 16 bases of the junction left unmatched. Here the CDR3 reads CASTPGTSGRVLTIQETQYF. The CDR3 DNA sequence: TGTGCCAGCACACCTGGGACTAGCGGGAGGGTCCTGACTATACAAGAGACCCAGTACTTC.

The rearrangement uses TRBV27 and TRBJ2-7; TRBD2 aligns across 12 bases. The CDR3 contains 15 residues. The junction had 9 bases not matched to a gene; V was cut back by 8 bases and J by 4 bases. Germline V gene lookup returns CDR1 MNHEY and CDR2 SMNVEV (reference sequence). CDR3 region: CASARLAGEAYEQYF. In DNA form, the CDR3 reads TGTGCCAGCGCCCGACTAGCGGGAGAGGCTTACGAGCAGTACTTC.

The chain is built from TRBV28 and TRBJ2-7, with TRBD2 matching over 7 bases. J was trimmed by 3 bases and V by 4 bases; bases with no gene match: 18. Germline loops: CDR1 MDHEN, CDR2 SYDVKM. The CDR3 spans 18 residues. The DNA for the CDR3 is TGTGCCAGCAGTTCTTACCTCAAAGATGCTGGCGGGAGCTACGAGCAGTACTTC. This codes for CASSSYLKDAGGSYEQYF.

V and J are TRBV29-1 and TRBJ2-1; 9 bases map to TRBD1. CDR1 is SQVTM and CDR2 is ANQGSEA in the germline V gene. After removal of 7 bases from V and 3 bases from J, the junction contained 7 bases not matched to a gene. This CDR3 region has 14 residues. The CDR3 here is CSAMGQGSYNEQFF. The CDR3 DNA reads TGCAGCGCCATGGGACAGGGAAGCTACAATGAGCAGTTCTTC.

The chain couples TRBV7-9 to TRBJ2-4, with 8 bases aligning to TRBD1. Germline CDR1 reads SEHNR; CDR2 reads FQNEAQ (reference sequence). The CDR3 is made up of 15 amino acids. Trimming removed 4 bases from V and 6 bases from J; junction bases left unmatched: 8. CDR3 loop: CASSYPGGSGNIQYF. In DNA, the CDR3 is TGTGCCAGCAGCTACCCAGGGGGCTCGGGAAACATTCAGTACTTC.

Turning to this clone: Different DNA sequences within this sample yield the same CDR3. The rearrangement links TRBV19 to TRBJ2-7, with 10 positions matching TRBD1. The germline CDR1 and CDR2 sequences are LNHDA and SQIVND (reference sequence). CDR3 size: 14 residues. Trimming cost V 4 bases and J 2 bases; bases outside gene matches: 2. DNA for the CDR3: TGTGCCAGTAGTAGCGGACAGGGGGCCTACGAGCAGTACTTC. Translating it yields CASSSGQGAYEQYF.

The V gene is TRBV28, the J gene TRBJ2-7; D may be TRBD1 (5 bases). V was cut by 5 bases and J by 9 bases, with 20 bases left in between. This CDR3 contains 14 residues. Looked up from germline, CDR1 is MDHEN and CDR2 is SYDVKM. The DNA for the CDR3 is TGTGCCAGCAGTCTACCTGGAACCGGACACTGGCAGTACTTC. Its translation: CASSLPGTGHWQYF.

This clone was detected a few times. One end of the junction fails to match germline, which may point to a read error. The chain links TRBV11-2 to TRBJ2-7; D gene ambiguous. The CDR3 has 11 residues. Per the germline V gene, CDR1 is SGHAT and CDR2 is FQNNGV. The CDR3 here is CASSSYATLDF. The CDR3 DNA sequence: TGTGCCAGCAGCTCTTACGCCACGCTGGACTTC.

The chain recombines TRBV10-1 with TRBJ2-1; TRBD1 might be the D (6 bases). This CDR3 is built from 15 residues. V was clipped by 6 bases and J by 1 base, with 13 bases between them. Germline-derived CDR1 and CDR2 are WNHNN and SYGVQD (reference sequence). The CDR3 loop reads CASSEGRGSYNEQFF. The CDR3 coding sequence is TGCGCCAGCAGCGAGGGCAGGGGTTCCTACAATGAGCAGTTCTTC.

The chain couples TRBV5-4 to TRBJ1-2; D perhaps matches TRBD1 (5 bases). Germline CDR1 is SGHNT and CDR2 is YYREEE (reference sequence). Trimming stripped 0 bases from V and 6 bases from J, with 15 bases between. This CDR3 is 15 amino acids long. This chain's CDR3 is CASSLEVEGPNGYTF. The CDR3, as DNA: TGTGCCAGCAGCTTGGAGGTTGAGGGGCCCAATGGCTACACCTTC.

The table lists this clone with a count of one. The V gene is TRBV5-6, the J gene TRBJ1-1; the D is unclear. V was shortened by 1 base and J by 1 base, with 2 bases between the two germline ends. CDR3 length equals 12 residues. Per germline, CDR1 SGHDT and CDR2 YYEEEE. In DNA, the CDR3 is TGTGCCAGCAGCTTGACGAACACTGAAGCTTTCTTT. Translated, it gives CASSLTNTEAFF. The full variable domain, in which reference TRBV5-6 and TRBJ1-1 provide the parts outside the CDR3, is DAGVTQSPTHLIKTRGQQVTLRCSPKSGHDTVSWYQQALGQGPQFIFQYYEEEERQRGNFPDRFSGHQFPNYSSELNVNALLLGDSALYLCASSLTNTEAFFGQGTRLTVV.

The J gene is TRBJ1-3, the V gene TRBV4-3, with unresolved D. Germline V gene data show CDR1 as LGHNA and CDR2 as YSLEER. This CDR3 has 13 amino acids. The V gene lost 0 bases and the J gene lost 9 bases, with 9 bases spanning the gap. CDR3 protein: CASSQDRGGTIYF. For the CDR3, the DNA is TGCGCCAGCAGCCAAGACCGGGGAGGCACCATATATTTT.

This clone was seen only once. The chain is built from TRBV7-3 and TRBJ2-5; TRBD2 matches at 16 bases. The CDR3 spans 17 residues. Germline CDR1 is SGHTA and CDR2 is FQGTGA. The trim removed 5 bases at V and 0 bases at J, leaving 3 bases unmatched. CDR3 sequence: CASSPGLAGGYQETQYF. The CDR3 DNA is TGTGCCAGCAGCCCGGGACTAGCGGGAGGGTACCAAGAGACCCAGTACTTC.

This chain joins TRBV5-1 and TRBJ1-1; TRBD1 is a possible D gene (6 bases). V shed 4 bases and J shed 3 bases, with 19 bases lying between them. CDR3 length: 16 residues. Germline loops: CDR1 SGHRS, CDR2 YFSETQ. DNA for the CDR3: TGCGCCAGCAGCCAGATACCGGCGGGGGCGGACACTGAAGCTTTCTTT. Translation gives CASSQIPAGADTEAFF.

This chain connects TRBV27 to TRBJ2-7, with 7 bases fitting TRBD1. Germline assignment: CDR1 MNHEY and CDR2 SMNVEV (reference sequence). The V and J ends lost 11 bases and 1 base, in that order; junction bases with no gene match: 14. The CDR3 spans 15 residues. In nucleotides, the CDR3 is TGTGCCTCCTCCTCCTCGGGACAGCCGTCCTACGAGCAGTACTTC. The encoded protein is CASSSSGQPSYEQYF.

This chain connects TRBV7-8 to TRBJ2-5, with D uncertain. Per germline, CDR1 SGHVS and CDR2 FQNEAQ. The V end was cut by 6 bases, the J end by 2 bases, with 4 bases between. CDR3 size: 11 residues. Here the CDR3 reads CASREQETQYF. CDR3 nucleotide sequence: TGTGCCAGCAGAGAGCAAGAGACCCAGTACTTC.